This T cell receptor beta chain was profiled in a study of siplizumab effects on memory and regulatory T cells (dated by TCRdb to about 2019). General notes on the study: The study looked at the effect of siplizumab, an anti-CD2 antibody, on alloreactive T-cell subsets in allogeneic mixed lymphocyte reactions made from human PBMCs.

As for this clone: This clone's antigen is unknown. Base qualities are missing; no much larger clone stands one base away.

Library preparation used the immunoSEQ multiplex PCR assay. The deep sequencing platform assayed roughly 10^5 TCR templates per sample. Genomic DNA extracted from sorted T cells was used for TCRbeta CDR3 sequencing. The study's processing was this. The R programming language was used for clonal analysis of the TCRbeta CDR3 data. Comparing unstimulated samples against CFSE-low samples taken after the reaction was how alloreactive CD4+ and CD8+ clones were defined. Regulatory or non-regulatory origin was assigned to alloreactive CD4+ clones by matching of sequences to sorted unstimulated Treg and non-Treg repertoires. The table was pulled from immuneACCESS by TCRdb, which kept in-frame rearrangements only. Such tables lose some clones; where checked, under half of the loss comes from unresolved V genes, and the rest has no known cause. From that table come the V and J calls and clone size; the DNA was used to work out D and trimming. The sample data list roughly 75,000 clones, and roughly 93% of these were observed just once. Of the sample, around 5% falls within the top ten clones.

Sorted unstimulated T cells and proliferating T cells recovered from mixed lymphocyte reactions underwent TCRbeta CDR3 sequencing. Fresh whole blood from approximately 9 HLA-typed healthy donors was used to isolate PBMCs. Per the germline V gene, LGHNT is the CDR1 and FRNRAP is the CDR2. V sheds 3 bases and J sheds 4 bases, leaving 18 bases between their ends. The CDR3 runs 16 residues from the cysteine to the phenylalanine. Of the read, only the CDR3 DNA is kept; its 48 bases are in frame from base 1. What the study reported, not specific to this receptor: About 80-96% of proliferating CD4+ or CD8+ clones could not be given a naive or memory phenotype. Among mappable alloreactive CD4+ clones, an average Treg-derived fraction of about 69% was observed with siplizumab, compared with less than 35% in control reactions. Siplizumab significantly reduced the cumulative frequency of alloreactive sequences traceable to unstimulated CD4+ memory T cells. Greater diversity appeared to be present in unstimulated naive T cells than in memory T cells, and a substantial contribution to the alloresponse seemed to be made by naive cells. Whether proliferating Tregs from siplizumab cultures were suppressive was not functionally confirmed. Sequences below about 10^-5 frequency were poorly captured, so only a minor fraction of alloreactive clones could be mapped to unstimulated subsets.

This sequence was found in a human donor in good health. Sequencing was carried out using CD8+ T cells sorted from blood. Rearrangement joined TRBV12-5 to TRBJ1-2; no D segment can be confidently identified. Here is the DNA: TGTGCTAGTGGTTTTCCACCTGGGTCCCCAGGCTATGGCTACACCTTC. It codes for CASGFPPGSPGYGYTF.